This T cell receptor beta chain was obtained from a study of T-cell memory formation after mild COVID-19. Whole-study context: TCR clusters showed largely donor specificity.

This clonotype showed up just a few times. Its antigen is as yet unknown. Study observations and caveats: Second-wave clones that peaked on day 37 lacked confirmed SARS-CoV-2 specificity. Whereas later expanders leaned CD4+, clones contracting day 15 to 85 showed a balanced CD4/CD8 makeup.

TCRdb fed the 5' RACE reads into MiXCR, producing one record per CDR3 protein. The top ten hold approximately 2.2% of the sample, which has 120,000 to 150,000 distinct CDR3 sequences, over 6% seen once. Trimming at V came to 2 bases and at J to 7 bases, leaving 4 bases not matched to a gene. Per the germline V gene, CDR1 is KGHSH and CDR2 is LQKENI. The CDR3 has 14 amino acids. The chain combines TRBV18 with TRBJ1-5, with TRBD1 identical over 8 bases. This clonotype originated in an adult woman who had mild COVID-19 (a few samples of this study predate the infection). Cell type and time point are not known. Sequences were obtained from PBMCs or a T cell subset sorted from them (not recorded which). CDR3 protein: CASSPSGGQQPQHF. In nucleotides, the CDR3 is TGTGCCAGCTCACCATCAGGGGGCCAACAGCCCCAGCATTTT.